This T cell receptor (beta chain) was observed in a study of cytomegalovirus exposure and HLA in healthy donors. Study results and caveats: The study listed approximately 160 cytomegalovirus-associated TCR beta chains. The authors later linked a missense DCLRE1C variant to TCR beta V- and J-gene trimming. It was reported in a later analysis that an Asian-associated ancestry cluster showed fewer N-insertions than the approximately 690-donor mean.

The PCR employed 60 Vbeta primers together with 13 Jbeta primers. Generated by immunoSEQ multiplex PCR, the TCRdb table keeps only in-frame clones and is missing some. The sample contains 120,000 or so clones, 60% to 85% of which appear only once. The CDR3 is 16 amino acids. Germline assignment: CDR1 MNHEY and CDR2 SMNVEV (reference sequence). Trimming stripped 7 bases from V and 2 bases from J, with 18 bases between. As for this clone: Its antigen is as yet unknown.

Despite likely unrecorded immune exposures, the donors were nominally healthy at the time of sampling. The sequence derives from a young man in good health and CMV-seronegative. V gene TRBV27 combines with J gene TRBJ1-5; D is unresolved. Sequenced material: PBMCs. The CDR3 DNA sequence: TGTGCCAGCAATCCATACTCACTTGTGGGCAATCAGCCCCAGCATTTT. Its protein product is CASNPYSLVGNQPQHF.